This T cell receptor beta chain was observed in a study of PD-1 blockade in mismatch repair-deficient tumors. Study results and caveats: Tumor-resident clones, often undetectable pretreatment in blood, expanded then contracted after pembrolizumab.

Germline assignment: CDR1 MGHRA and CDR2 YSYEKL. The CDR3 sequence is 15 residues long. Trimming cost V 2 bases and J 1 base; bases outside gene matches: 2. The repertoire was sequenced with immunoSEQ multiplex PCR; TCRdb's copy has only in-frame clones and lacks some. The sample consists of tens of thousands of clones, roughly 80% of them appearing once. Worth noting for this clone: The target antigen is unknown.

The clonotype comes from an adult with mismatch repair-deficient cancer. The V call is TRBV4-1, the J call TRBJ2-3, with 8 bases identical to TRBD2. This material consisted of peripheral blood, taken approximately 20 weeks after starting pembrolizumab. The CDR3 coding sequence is TGCGCCAGCAGCCAAATGACTAGCGGCACAGATACGCAGTATTTT. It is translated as CASSQMTSGTDTQYF.